Each of the 10 T cell receptor beta chains below was sequenced from the same sample in a study of cytomegalovirus exposure and HLA in healthy donors. The PCR made use of 60 Vbeta and 13 Jbeta primers. Data came from immunoSEQ multiplex PCR; TCRdb stores just in-frame clones and leaves some out. This sample yields some 200,000 clones, of which approximately 83% are seen a single time; approximately 1.4% belongs to the top ten. Source material: PBMCs. The receptors were sampled from a girl aged 10 to 17 in good health and CMV-seronegative.

In its sample, this clone was seen a few times. The chain couples TRBV4-2 to TRBJ1-1; D gene uncertain. CDR3 length equals 14 residues. V lost 0 bases and J lost 1, with 6 bases in between. The germline V gene has CDR1 LGHNA and CDR2 YNFKEQ. CDR3 in amino acids: CASSQDTGNTEAFF. The CDR3 bases are TGTGCCAGCAGCCAAGATACGGGGAACACTGAAGCTTTCTTT.

This chain links TRBV12-5 with TRBJ1-5; TRBD1 agrees at 8 bases. Germline assignment: CDR1 LGHNT and CDR2 FRNRAP. The trim removed 2 bases at V and 6 bases at J, leaving 9 bases unmatched. This CDR3 is 16 amino acids long. The CDR3 DNA is TGTGCTAGTGGTTTGCCCATGGACAGGGACGGTCAGCCCCAGCATTTT. Protein product: CASGLPMDRDGQPQHF.

The gene calls are TRBV9 and TRBJ2-3; TRBD2 matches at 13 bases. The V gene's germline CDR1 is SGDLS and CDR2 YYNGEE. The CDR3 runs to 18 residues. The trim removed 2 bases at V and 2 bases at J, leaving 8 bases unmatched. This CDR3 reads CASSVRGLAGADTDTQYF. The DNA of the CDR3 is TGTGCCAGCAGCGTTCGCGGACTAGCGGGGGCTGACACAGATACGCAGTATTTT.

This clone was counted between two and nine times. This chain uses TRBV4-1 with TRBJ2-7; TRBD2 matches 10 bases. The trim removed 3 bases at V and 2 bases at J, leaving 4 bases unmatched. CDR1 and CDR2 from the germline V gene are MGHRA and YSYEKL. CDR3 size: 15 residues. CDR3 DNA sequence: TGCGCCAGCAGCCAGCGGACTAGCGGTGCCTACGAGCAGTACTTC. The encoded protein is CASSQRTSGAYEQYF.

The V and J genes are TRBV7-9 and TRBJ2-7; D possibly corresponds to TRBD2 (5 bases). The CDR3 consists of 14 residues. The V end lost 4 bases, the J end lost 5 bases, and 15 bases lay between the germline ends. Germline-derived CDR1 and CDR2 are SEHNR and FQNEAQ (reference sequence). In nucleotides, the CDR3 is TGTGCCAGCAGCTCGCCCGGGGAGTCGGACGAGCAGTACTTC. Translated: CASSSPGESDEQYF.

The CDR3 sequence: CASSFTSGGFYEQYF. DNA of the CDR3: TGTGCCAGCAGCTTTACTAGCGGGGGGTTCTACGAGCAGTACTTC. The rearrangement uses TRBV7-8 and TRBJ2-7, with 12 bases fitting TRBD2. V lost 3 bases, J lost 3 bases, and 3 bases stayed unmatched. This CDR3 is 15 amino acids long. Germline CDR1 and CDR2: SGHVS and FQNEAQ.

This clone was counted a few times. This chain links TRBV6-1 with TRBJ1-2, with D perhaps TRBD1 (6 bases). Germline CDR1 MNHNS, CDR2 SASEGT. Deletions cut 0 bases from V and 8 bases from J, with 16 bases between. The CDR3 has 15 amino acids. The CDR3 bases are TGTGCCAGCAGTGAAGCTGAAGGACAGACTGGGGGCTACACCTTC. It translates to CASSEAEGQTGGYTF.

This clone appeared once. V usage is TRBV28 and J usage is TRBJ1-2; tentatively, D is TRBD1 (6 bases). The V gene lost 6 bases and the J gene lost 1 base, with 9 bases spanning the gap. Germline V gene data show CDR1 as MDHEN and CDR2 as SYDVKM. The CDR3 length is 13 residues. The CDR3 DNA reads as TGTGCCAGCAGAGGGGGAAGTAACTATGGCTACACCTTC. As protein: CASRGGSNYGYTF.

This chain joins TRBV7-6 and TRBJ2-7; possible D gene TRBD1, 6 bases. The CDR3 length is 15 residues. The germline gives CDR1 SGHVS, CDR2 FNYEAQ. V lost 7 bases, J lost 6 bases, and 22 bases lay in between. Here the CDR3 reads CASNPDPSLGGEQYF. CDR3 DNA sequence: TGTGCCAGCAACCCAGACCCGTCCCTAGGGGGCGAGCAGTACTTC. Combining the CDR3 with reference TRBV7-6 and TRBJ2-7 gives the whole variable domain GAGVSQSPRYKVTKRGQDVALRCDPISGHVSLYWYRQALGQGPEFLTYFNYEAQQDKSGLPNDRFSAERPEGSISTLTIQRTEQRDSAMYRCASNPDPSLGGEQYFGPGTRLTVT.

V and J are TRBV7-9 and TRBJ2-7, with D possibly being TRBD1 (6 bases). V gave up 6 bases and J gave up 5 bases, with 23 bases separating them. CDR3 length equals 16 residues. Germline CDR1 reads SEHNR; CDR2 reads FQNEAQ (reference sequence). CDR3 sequence (DNA): TGTGCCAGCAGTCCTATATGGGGGCGTAATGTCCACGAGCAGTACTTC. Its translation is CASSPIWGRNVHEQYF.